This T cell receptor beta chain was obtained from a study of T cell responses to AZD1222 COVID-19 vaccine. Broader study findings: Reports indicate that nearly half of spike-specific TCRs are directed at unmutated variant regions.

Concerning this clone: The target antigen is unknown.

Data came from immunoSEQ multiplex PCR; TCRdb stores just in-frame clones and leaves some out. Of 150,000 to 200,000 clones listed, around 91% were seen once; the top ten hold 6.5% to 7%. The CDR3 has 15 residues. V shed 1 base and J 10 bases; nucleotides not matched to a gene: 11. CDR1 and CDR2 from the germline V gene are LGHDT and YNNKEL (reference sequence). The source was peripheral blood, collected on day 0 of AZD1222 vaccination. This clonotype was sampled from an adult in good health. The chain links TRBV3-1 (or the pseudogene TRBV3-2) to TRBJ1-1; 8 nucleotides align to TRBD1. For the CDR3, the DNA is TGTGCCAGCAGCCAAGGACAGGGGAGGTCTAGCGGAGCTTTCTTT. Its translation is CASSQGQGRSSGAFF.